The 3 T cell receptor beta chains presented below share a single source sample, sequenced in a study of technical replicates of blood from a few donors. Assay used: immunoSEQ multiplex PCR; TCRdb lists only in-frame clones, some missing. The sample holds tens of thousands of clones, about 91% seen once. Sequenced input: T cells isolated from PBMCs. The source of these receptors is a human donor in good health.

The J gene is TRBJ1-4, the V gene TRBV10-3, with 7 bases lining up with TRBD1. J gave up 7 bases and V 6 bases, and 8 bases lay outside the gene matches. This CDR3 has 14 amino acids. Per the germline V gene, CDR1 is ENHRY and CDR2 is SYGVKD. CDR3: CAISDREESEKLFF. DNA for the CDR3: TGTGCCATCAGCGACAGGGAGGAGAGTGAAAAACTGTTTTTT.

This chain links TRBV2 with TRBJ1-1, with 8 bases fitting TRBD1. Looked up from germline, CDR1 is SNHLY and CDR2 is FYNNEI. V lost 9 bases, J lost 0 bases, and 6 bases stayed unmatched. This CDR3 is 14 amino acids long. CDR3 DNA: TGTGCCAGTGCTGGGACAGGAATGAACACTGAAGCTTTCTTT. Its translation is CASAGTGMNTEAFF.

The chain has TRBV19 and TRBJ2-7, with 7 bases matching TRBD1. CDR1 and CDR2 from the germline V gene are LNHDA and SQIVND (reference sequence). The CDR3 is made up of 15 amino acids. V was pared by 5 bases and J by 3 bases, with 10 bases of the junction left unmatched. CDR3 DNA sequence: TGTGCCAGTAGTGCCAATCGACAGGGTGGCTACGAGCAGTACTTC. This encodes CASSANRQGGYEQYF. The full variable domain, its missing parts supplied by reference TRBV19 and TRBJ2-7, is DGGITQSPKYLFRKEGQNVTLSCEQNLNHDAMYWYRQDPGQGLRLIYYSQIVNDFQKGDIAEGYSVSREKKESFPLTVTSAQKNPTAFYLCASSANRQGGYEQYFGPGTRLTVT.